These 30 T cell receptor beta chains were all obtained from the same sample, sequenced in a study of Ad26.COV2.S vaccination and SARS-CoV-2 variants. The treatment denotes: some 20 received Ad26.COV2.S at low or high dose, single or two shots; five or six received placebo; per-sample allocation not given. The investigators took samples on day 63 after the first vaccine or placebo injection. TCRdb's copy holds only in-frame clones and misses some; the assay was immunoSEQ multiplex PCR. Of roughly 400,000 clones in the sample, about 90% were seen once. The source material was peripheral blood, sampled in a trial of Ad26.COV2.S vaccine versus placebo. The receptors were gathered from a person aged 18-65 years who received the Ad26.COV2.S COVID-19 vaccine or a placebo.

The chain joins TRBV7-2 to TRBJ1-5; 9 bases are shared with TRBD1. This CDR3 spans 16 amino acids. Germline CDR1 and CDR2: SGHTA and FQGNSA. V was pared by 3 bases and J by 0 bases, with 3 bases of the junction left unmatched. The CDR3, as DNA: TGTGCCAGCAGCTTGGACAGGGGATATAGCAATCAGCCCCAGCATTTT. Protein product: CASSLDRGYSNQPQHF.

This chain uses TRBV11-2 with TRBJ2-7; D gene uncertain. Trimming shortened V by 2 bases and J by 5 bases, and 13 bases separated the two germline ends. The CDR3 is 14 residues long. Germline V gene lookup returns CDR1 SGHAT and CDR2 FQNNGV. DNA for the CDR3: TGTGCCAGCAGCTTATCTCCGCTGGGCGACGAGCAGTACTTC. Its protein is CASSLSPLGDEQYF.

V gene TRBV5-6 combines with J gene TRBJ1-5; D gene uncertain. Per the germline V gene, CDR1 is SGHDT and CDR2 is YYEEEE. The CDR3 runs to 15 residues. V was clipped by 4 bases and J by 0 bases, with 11 bases between them. The DNA for the CDR3 is TGTGCCAGCAGCGGGCCCACGTATAGCAATCAGCCCCAGCATTTT. Its protein is CASSGPTYSNQPQHF.

CDR3 amino acids: CASSPKGLEQETQYF. The CDR3 bases are TGTGCCAGCAGCCCAAAAGGACTAGAACAAGAGACCCAGTACTTC. The chain carries TRBV7-9 and TRBJ2-5; TRBD2 aligns across 7 bases. V trimming: 5 bases; J trimming: 2 bases; junction bases outside the gene matches: 8. The CDR3 extends over 15 amino acids. Germline-derived CDR1 and CDR2 are SEHNR and FQNEAQ (reference sequence).

The V gene is TRBV6-2 or TRBV6-3, the J gene TRBJ2-2; 11 nucleotides align to TRBD1. The CDR3 sequence is 16 residues long. The V segment lost 5 bases and the J segment 3 bases; nucleotides outside the gene matches: 5. CDR1 is MNHEY, CDR2 SVGEGT, per germline. The CDR3 sequence is CASSGKGQGDTGELFF. As DNA, the CDR3 is TGTGCCAGCAGTGGGAAGGGACAGGGGGACACCGGGGAGCTGTTTTTT.

The gene calls are TRBV3-1 (or the pseudogene TRBV3-2) and TRBJ1-2; D might be TRBD1 (6 bases). The ends were cut back, 0 bases at V and 5 bases at J, with 16 bases in the middle. This CDR3 is built from 16 residues. Germline values: CDR1 LGHDT, CDR2 YNNKEL (reference sequence). CDR3 loop: CASSQDSRRDKYGYTF. CDR3 bases: TGTGCCAGCAGCCAAGATAGCAGGCGGGACAAATATGGCTACACCTTC.

The chain recombines TRBV7-2 with TRBJ1-2; D gene unclear. CDR3 length: 14 amino acids. V lost 2 bases to trimming and J lost 5 bases, with 12 bases between them. Germline V gives CDR1 SGHTA, CDR2 FQGNSA. The CDR3 DNA follows: TGTGCCAGCAGCTTAAACAGCGAGGCGTATGGCTACACCTTC. Protein: CASSLNSEAYGYTF. The variable domain in full, completed from reference TRBV7-2 and TRBJ1-2, reads GAGVSQSPSNKVTEKGKDVELRCDPISGHTALYWYRQSLGQGLEFLIYFQGNSAPDKSGLPSDRFSAERTGGSVSTLTIQRTQQEDSAVYLCASSLNSEAYGYTFGSGTRLTVV.

The chain links TRBV29-1 to TRBJ1-1; no definite D call. The germline V gene encodes CDR1 SQVTM and CDR2 ANQGSEA. The ends were cut back, 6 bases at V and 4 bases at J, with 9 bases in the middle. The CDR3 has 11 residues. CDR3 bases: TGCAGCGTAGCCGCAGTCACTGAAGCTTTCTTT. Amino acids: CSVAAVTEAFF.

V and J are TRBV2 and TRBJ2-7; D perhaps matches TRBD1 (5 bases). Deletions cut 6 bases from V and 2 bases from J, with 14 bases between. Germline CDR1 SNHLY, CDR2 FYNNEI. This CDR3 contains 14 residues. In DNA form, the CDR3 reads TGTGCCAGCAGAGAACTGACAGCTACCTACGAGCAGTACTTC. It yields the protein CASRELTATYEQYF.

There are a few counts of this clone. V is TRBV18 and J is TRBJ2-3; no firm D call. This CDR3 comprises 13 residues. The ends were cut back, 5 bases at V and 6 bases at J, with 12 bases in the middle. Germline V CDR1 and CDR2: KGHSH, LQKENI. CDR3 loop: CASSNSQPDTQYF. CDR3 nucleotides: TGTGCCAGCTCAAACTCCCAACCGGATACGCAGTATTTT.

The chain has TRBV11-2 and TRBJ1-3, with D perhaps TRBD1 (5 bases). This CDR3 contains 15 residues. With 5 bases removed from V and 3 bases from J, the gap between germline ends came to 14 bases. Germline V lookup: CDR1 SGHAT, CDR2 FQNNGV. The CDR3 is CASSPGGSYGNTIYF. The DNA for the CDR3 is TGTGCCAGCAGCCCCGGGGGTTCCTATGGAAACACCATATATTTT.

The chain's CDR3 is CASRFPRGAGSTMMGTFF. The CDR3 nucleotides are TGTGCCAGCCGATTTCCCCGTGGGGCAGGGAGCACTATGATGGGAACTTTCTTT. V usage is TRBV27 and J usage is TRBJ1-1; D may be TRBD1 (5 bases). The CDR3 runs to 18 residues. Per germline, CDR1 MNHEY and CDR2 SMNVEV (reference sequence). The germline V and J ends were trimmed by 8 bases and 12 bases, with 37 bases remaining between them.

In its sample, this clone was seen once. This chain links TRBV7-6 with TRBJ2-7; a weak D match, TRBD2 (5 bases). This CDR3 has 12 residues. Germline V lookup: CDR1 SGHVS, CDR2 FNYEAQ. Trimming left V 1 base short and J 9 bases short, with 10 bases between. CDR3 loop: CASSLGRSGQYF. Here the CDR3 DNA reads TGTGCCAGCAGCTTAGGAAGGAGCGGGCAGTACTTC.

This sequence joins TRBV21-1 and TRBJ2-7. TRBV21-1 is marked as a pseudogene. The CDR3 runs 12 residues. The CDR3 DNA reads TGTGCCAGCAGCAAGCCAGTAGACGAGCAGTACTTC. Translated: CASSKPVDEQYF.

The chain employs TRBV5-1 and TRBJ1-2; no clear D. This CDR3 has 14 residues. The germline gives CDR1 SGHRS, CDR2 YFSETQ. V shed 5 bases and J shed 0 bases, with 11 bases lying between them. In DNA, the CDR3 is TGCGCCAGCAGGAGTTCCGCTACTAACTATGGCTACACCTTC. This translates into CASRSSATNYGYTF.

J is TRBJ1-2 and V is TRBV16; D not resolved. The CDR3 is made up of 13 amino acids. Trimming removed 0 bases at V and 6 bases at J, with 8 bases between. Germline loops: CDR1 KGHSY, CDR2 FQNENV. The CDR3 DNA follows: TGTGCCAGCAGCCAATCGACGGGAAATGGCTACACCTTC. It is translated as CASSQSTGNGYTF.

The J gene is TRBJ2-1, the V gene TRBV28, with 8 bases aligning to TRBD2. Per germline, CDR1 MDHEN and CDR2 SYDVKM. Trimming removed 6 bases from V and 6 bases from J; junction bases left unmatched: 10. The CDR3 covers 15 residues. This CDR3 is CASSPPAGGPNEQFF. In nucleotides, the CDR3 is TGTGCCAGCAGCCCCCCGGCGGGGGGCCCCAATGAGCAGTTCTTC.

The rearrangement joins TRBV24-1 to TRBJ1-2, with D possibly being TRBD1 (5 bases). V shed 3 bases and J shed 1 base, with 23 bases lying between them. Per the germline V gene, CDR1 is KGHDR and CDR2 is SFDVKD. The CDR3 has 19 amino acids. The CDR3 reads CATSDRKGSHTIFNYGYTF. The CDR3 DNA sequence: TGTGCCACCAGTGATCGGAAGGGGTCCCATACTATCTTTAACTATGGCTACACCTTC.

This rearrangement joins TRBV27 to TRBJ2-1; TRBD1 might be the D (6 bases). Germline V gene data show CDR1 as MNHEY and CDR2 as SMNVEV (reference sequence). The CDR3 totals 17 residues. Trimming took off 0 bases at V and 14 bases at J, with 26 bases between the two ends. The CDR3 sequence is CASSLSMGQGLPVHKFF. CDR3 coding DNA: TGTGCCAGCAGTTTATCAATGGGGCAGGGGTTACCTGTCCACAAGTTCTTC.

The CDR3 DNA is TGTGCCAGCTCACCACCATTTTCTTACAGCCAAGAGACCCAGTACTTC. Translation: CASSPPFSYSQETQYF. The genes are TRBV18 and TRBJ2-5; D unresolved. The CDR3 runs to 16 residues. V was shortened by 0 bases and J by 1 base, with 12 bases between the two germline ends. Germline CDR1 and CDR2: KGHSH and LQKENI.

The genes are TRBV27 and TRBJ1-2; weak D call: TRBD1 (6 bases). Between the trimmed V and J ends, which lost 0 bases and 3 bases, there was a span of 8 bases. CDR1 and CDR2 (germline): MNHEY, SMNVEV (reference sequence). The CDR3 totals 14 residues. CDR3 bases: TGTGCCAGCAGTTTATCTCCAGGGGACTATGGCTACACCTTC. It encodes CASSLSPGDYGYTF.

This chain links TRBV2 with TRBJ1-5, with D unclear. CDR1 SNHLY and CDR2 FYNNEI come from the germline V gene. V lost 6 bases to trimming and J lost 0 bases, with 18 bases between them. CDR3 size: 17 residues. The CDR3 protein is CASRRTYVATSNQPQHF. The DNA of the CDR3 is TGTGCCAGCAGACGCACATACGTGGCAACTAGCAATCAGCCCCAGCATTTT.

This clone was counted only a few times. The V gene is TRBV6-5, the J gene TRBJ1-4, with TRBD1 as a possible D gene (5 bases). V was cut by 6 bases and J by 7 bases, with 18 bases left in between. Germline-derived CDR1 and CDR2 are MNHEY and SVGAGI. This CDR3 contains 15 residues. The CDR3 region has the DNA TGTGCCAGCAGAAAAACAGGCTATATGGGTGAAAAACTGTTTTTT. This codes for CASRKTGYMGEKLFF.

The gene calls are TRBV19 and TRBJ1-4, with no clear D. The CDR3 extends over 16 amino acids. Looked up from germline, CDR1 is LNHDA and CDR2 is SQIVND (reference sequence). The germline V and J ends were trimmed by 0 bases and 4 bases, with 12 bases remaining between them. The CDR3 sequence is CASSIDLGRLNEKLFF. CDR3 DNA: TGTGCCAGTAGTATAGATCTTGGAAGACTTAATGAAAAACTGTTTTTT.

The table lists this clone with a count of one. V gene TRBV2 combines with J gene TRBJ2-1, with TRBD2 matching over 10 bases. This CDR3 is 19 amino acids long. Per the germline V gene, CDR1 is SNHLY and CDR2 is FYNNEI. The trim removed 4 bases at V and 1 base at J, leaving 13 bases unmatched. The CDR3 is CASSVGGPGTSVSYNEQFF. The CDR3 DNA follows: TGTGCCAGCAGTGTAGGCGGCCCCGGGACTAGCGTATCCTACAATGAGCAGTTCTTC.

The rearrangement joins TRBV9 to TRBJ1-1, with 7 bases that match TRBD1. The trim removed 3 bases at V and 1 base at J, leaving 6 bases unmatched. The CDR3 runs to 15 residues. Germline CDR1 reads SGDLS; CDR2 reads YYNGEE. As DNA, the CDR3 is TGTGCCAGCAGCGCGACAGGGATGCGGAACACTGAAGCTTTCTTT. Amino acids: CASSATGMRNTEAFF.

The rearrangement joins TRBV5-6 to TRBJ1-1, with D uncertain. Germline V gene lookup returns CDR1 SGHDT and CDR2 YYEEEE. This CDR3 has 14 residues. Trimming took 2 bases from V and 6 from J, leaving 14 bases between them. CDR3 nucleotide sequence: TGTGCCAGCAGCTTTCTAAGGGAGGTCGCTGAAGCTTTCTTT. This sequence encodes CASSFLREVAEAFF.

The chain employs TRBV19 and TRBJ1-5; D may be TRBD1 (5 bases). Germline assignment: CDR1 LNHDA and CDR2 SQIVND (reference sequence). V was trimmed by 0 bases and J by 4 bases, leaving 10 bases between them. The CDR3 is 15 residues long. In DNA form, the CDR3 reads TGTGCCAGTAGTATAGATCGGGGCAGGAATCAGCCCCAGCATTTT. This sequence encodes CASSIDRGRNQPQHF. Looking up the rest from reference TRBV19 and TRBJ1-5 gives the full variable domain: DGGITQSPKYLFRKEGQNVTLSCEQNLNHDAMYWYRQDPGQGLRLIYYSQIVNDFQKGDIAEGYSVSREKKESFPLTVTSAQKNPTAFYLCASSIDRGRNQPQHFGDGTRLSIL.

The V call is TRBV27, the J call TRBJ1-2, with D perhaps matching TRBD1 (6 bases). Trimming pared 7 bases from V and 7 bases from J, leaving 13 bases between. Germline V gives CDR1 MNHEY, CDR2 SMNVEV (reference sequence). The CDR3 has 12 residues. The CDR3 DNA is TGTGCCAGCATACCAGGGGATTTTGGCTACACCTTC. Translated, it gives CASIPGDFGYTF.

CDR3: CASLDSLNQPQHF. DNA for the CDR3: TGTGCCAGCCTTGACAGCCTCAATCAGCCCCAGCATTTT. V is TRBV28 and J is TRBJ1-5; TRBD1 might be the D (5 bases). This CDR3 is 13 amino acids long. The germline gives CDR1 MDHEN, CDR2 SYDVKM. V lost 8 bases to trimming and J lost 3 bases, with 11 bases between them.